The 6 T cell receptor beta chains below all came from one sample that was sequenced in a study of blood T cell repertoires in COVID-19. Sequenced by immunoSEQ multiplex PCR; TCRdb stores in-frame clones only, minus some. The sample has about 36,000 clones, around four fifths seen once. Sequencing was done on a sample of peripheral blood. These receptor sequences come from a human donor in a cohort sampled during active COVID-19.

This clone came up a few times. V and J are TRBV30 and TRBJ2-2; D not resolved. The CDR3 loop spans 14 amino acids. V was pared by 0 bases and J by 13 bases, with 18 bases between. Looked up from germline, CDR1 is GTSNPN and CDR2 is SVGIG (reference sequence). Here the CDR3 reads CAWSVKRPAPGLFF. In nucleotides, the CDR3 is TGTGCCTGGAGTGTAAAGAGGCCAGCCCCTGGGCTGTTTTTT. The entire variable domain, with the rest obtained from reference TRBV30 and TRBJ2-2, is as follows: SQTIHQWPATLVQPVGSPLSLECTVEGTSNPNLYWYRQAAGRGLQLLFYSVGIGQISSEVPQNLSASRPQDRQFILSSKKLLLSDSGFYLCAWSVKRPAPGLFFGEGSRLTVL.

The rearrangement links TRBV18 to TRBJ1-2; TRBD1 is a possible D gene (6 bases). This CDR3 region has 13 residues. The V and J ends lost 4 bases and 6 bases respectively, with 12 bases between them. The germline V gene encodes CDR1 KGHSH and CDR2 LQKENI. CDR3 bases: TGTGCCAGCTCACTAGGGACAAGAAATGGCTACACCTTC. Translated, it gives CASSLGTRNGYTF.

CDR3 residues: CASKGTRGDTQYF. CDR3 DNA: TGCGCCAGCAAAGGAACCCGCGGAGATACGCAGTATTTT. The chain uses TRBV10-2 and TRBJ2-3; D is unclear. V was cut by 7 bases and J by 5 bases, with 13 bases left in between. Germline V CDR1 and CDR2: WSHSY, SAAADI. The CDR3 has 13 amino acids.

Only a few counts were recorded for this clone. V is TRBV5-5 and J is TRBJ2-7, with 9 nucleotides matching TRBD1. CDR1 is SGHKS, CDR2 YYEKEE, per germline (reference sequence). The CDR3 contains 14 residues. Losses at the gene ends were 2 bases for V and 3 bases for J; bases not matched to a gene: 3. The DNA of the CDR3 is TGTGCCAGCAGCTTCGGGACAGGGAACTACGAGCAGTACTTC. As protein: CASSFGTGNYEQYF.

The chain couples TRBV2 to TRBJ1-4; D perhaps matches TRBD1 (5 bases). V gave up 7 bases and J gave up 10 bases, with 13 bases separating them. CDR1 is SNHLY, CDR2 FYNNEI, per germline. CDR3 length equals 12 residues. CDR3 nucleotides: TGTGCCAGCACTCCCGATCAGGGAAAACTGTTTTTT. Protein sequence: CASTPDQGKLFF.

The chain couples TRBV5-5 to TRBJ1-6, with D unclear. Germline V gives CDR1 SGHKS, CDR2 YYEKEE (reference sequence). CDR3 size: 15 residues. V was clipped by 1 base and J by 7 bases, with 12 bases between them. The CDR3 is CASSLSPTINSPLHF. The CDR3 DNA follows: TGTGCCAGCAGCTTGTCCCCCACAATCAATTCACCCCTCCACTTT.